This T cell receptor (beta chain) was found in a study of blood T cell repertoires in COVID-19. Study details: Researchers got acute and convalescent COVID-19 samples from the United States, Italy and Spain. T cells, B-cell-depleted T cells, or PBMCs supplied cDNA or gDNA.

There are 16 residues in the CDR3. Germline CDR1 SEHNR, CDR2 FQNEAQ (reference sequence). After removal of 1 base from V and 3 bases from J, the junction contained 4 bases not matched to a gene. How the authors handled the data: Counts of nucleated cells, estimated from reference gene primer amplification, were obtained. The protocol was immunoSEQ multiplex PCR, while the TCRdb copy is restricted to in-frame clones and leaves out a portion. V, J and clone size were drawn from that table, and D and trimming were deduced from the DNA. Found here are 70,000 or so clones, around 86% of them singletons; the top ten hold around 3.9%.

The sample consisted of peripheral blood. The receptor was derived from a man aged 65 to 79 with active COVID-19. V is TRBV7-9 and J is TRBJ2-5, with TRBD2 matching 11 bases. The CDR3 loop is CASSLGAGLAEETQYF. As DNA, the CDR3 is TGTGCCAGCAGCTTAGGGGCGGGACTAGCGGAAGAGACCCAGTACTTC. The full variable domain, its missing parts supplied by reference TRBV7-9 and TRBJ2-5, is DTGVSQNPRHKITKRGQNVTFRCDPISEHNRLYWYRQTLGQGPEFLTYFQNEAQLEKSRLLSDRFSAERPKGSFSTLEIQRTEQGDSAMYLCASSLGAGLAEETQYFGPGTRLLVL.